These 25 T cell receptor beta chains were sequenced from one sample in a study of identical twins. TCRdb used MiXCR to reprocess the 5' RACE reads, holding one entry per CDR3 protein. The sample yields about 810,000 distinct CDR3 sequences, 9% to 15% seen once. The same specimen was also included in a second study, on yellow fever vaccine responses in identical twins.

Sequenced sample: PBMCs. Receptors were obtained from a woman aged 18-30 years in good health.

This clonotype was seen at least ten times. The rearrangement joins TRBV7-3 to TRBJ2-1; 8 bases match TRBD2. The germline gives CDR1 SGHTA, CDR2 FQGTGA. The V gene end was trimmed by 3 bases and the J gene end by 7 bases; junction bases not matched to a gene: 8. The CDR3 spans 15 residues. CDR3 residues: CASSFSGTLGNEQFF. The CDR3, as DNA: TGTGCCAGCAGCTTTAGCGGGACATTAGGGAATGAGCAGTTCTTC. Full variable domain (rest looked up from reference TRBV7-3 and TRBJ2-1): GAGVSQTPSNKVTEKGKYVELRCDPISGHTALYWYRQSLGQGPEFLIYFQGTGAADDSGLPNDRFFAVRPEGSVSTLKIQRTERGDSAVYLCASSFSGTLGNEQFFGPGTRLTVL.

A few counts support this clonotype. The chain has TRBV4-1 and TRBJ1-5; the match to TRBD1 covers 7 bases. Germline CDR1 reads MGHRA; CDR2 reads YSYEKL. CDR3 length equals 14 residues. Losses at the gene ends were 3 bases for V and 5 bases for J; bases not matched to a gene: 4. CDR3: CASSQGDSYQPQHF. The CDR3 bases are TGCGCCAGCAGCCAGGGGGACAGCTATCAGCCCCAGCATTTT.

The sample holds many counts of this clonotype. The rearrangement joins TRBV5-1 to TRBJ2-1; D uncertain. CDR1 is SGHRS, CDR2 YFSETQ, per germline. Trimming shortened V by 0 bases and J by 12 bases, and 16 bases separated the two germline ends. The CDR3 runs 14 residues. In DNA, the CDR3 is TGCGCCAGCAGCTTGGTCGGCTTTTCAGGAATGCAGTTCTTC. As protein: CASSLVGFSGMQFF.

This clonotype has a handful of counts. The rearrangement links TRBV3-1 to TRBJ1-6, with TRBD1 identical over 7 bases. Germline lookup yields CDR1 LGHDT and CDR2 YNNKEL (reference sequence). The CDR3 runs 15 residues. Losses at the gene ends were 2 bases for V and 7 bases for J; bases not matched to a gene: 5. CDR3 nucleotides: TGTGCCAGCAGCCAAACGACAGGGCCCAATTCACCCCTCCACTTT. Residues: CASSQTTGPNSPLHF.

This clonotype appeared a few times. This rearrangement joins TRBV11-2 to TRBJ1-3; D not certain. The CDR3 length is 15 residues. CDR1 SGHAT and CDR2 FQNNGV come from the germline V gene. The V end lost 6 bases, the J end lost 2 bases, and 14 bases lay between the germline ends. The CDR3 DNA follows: TGTGCCAGCAGAACGGACGGACTAACTGGAAACACCATATATTTT. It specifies CASRTDGLTGNTIYF.

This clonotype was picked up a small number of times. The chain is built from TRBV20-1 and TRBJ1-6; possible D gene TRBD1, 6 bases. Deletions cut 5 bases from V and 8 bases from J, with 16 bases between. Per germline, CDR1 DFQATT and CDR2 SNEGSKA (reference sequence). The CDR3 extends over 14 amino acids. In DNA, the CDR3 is TGCAGTGCTTTTTTTCAAGGGGGGGATTCACCCCTCCACTTT. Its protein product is CSAFFQGGDSPLHF.

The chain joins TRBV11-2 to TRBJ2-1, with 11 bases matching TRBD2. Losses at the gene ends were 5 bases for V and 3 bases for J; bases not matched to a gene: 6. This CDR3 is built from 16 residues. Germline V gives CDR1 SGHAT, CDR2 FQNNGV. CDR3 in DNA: TGTGCCAGCAGCCGTTCGGGGACTAGCGGCTACAATGAGCAGTTCTTC. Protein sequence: CASSRSGTSGYNEQFF.

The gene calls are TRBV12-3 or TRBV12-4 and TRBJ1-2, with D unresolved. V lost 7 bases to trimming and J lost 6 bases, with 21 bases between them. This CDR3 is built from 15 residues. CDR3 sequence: CASTPPGRPGHGYTF. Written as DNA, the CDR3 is TGTGCCAGCACCCCTCCCGGTCGCCCGGGCCATGGCTACACCTTC.

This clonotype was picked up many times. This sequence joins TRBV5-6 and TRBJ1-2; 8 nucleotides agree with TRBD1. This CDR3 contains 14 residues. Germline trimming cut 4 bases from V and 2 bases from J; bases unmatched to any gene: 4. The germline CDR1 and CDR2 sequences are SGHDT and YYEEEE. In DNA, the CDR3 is TGTGCCAGCAGCGTGACAGGGGCCAACTATGGCTACACCTTC. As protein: CASSVTGANYGYTF.

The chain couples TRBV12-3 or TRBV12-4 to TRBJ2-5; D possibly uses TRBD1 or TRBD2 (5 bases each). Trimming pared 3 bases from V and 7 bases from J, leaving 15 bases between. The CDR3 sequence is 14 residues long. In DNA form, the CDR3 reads TGTGCCAGCAGTTTGAGACAGAACGGGGTGACCCAGTACTTC. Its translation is CASSLRQNGVTQYF.

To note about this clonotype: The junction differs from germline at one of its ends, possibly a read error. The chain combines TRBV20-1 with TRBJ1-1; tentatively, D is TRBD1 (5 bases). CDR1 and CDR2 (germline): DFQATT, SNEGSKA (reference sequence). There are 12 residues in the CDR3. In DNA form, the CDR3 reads TGCAGTCAAGATGGGGCGGGCACTGAAGTTTTCTTT. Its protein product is CSQDGAGTEVFF.

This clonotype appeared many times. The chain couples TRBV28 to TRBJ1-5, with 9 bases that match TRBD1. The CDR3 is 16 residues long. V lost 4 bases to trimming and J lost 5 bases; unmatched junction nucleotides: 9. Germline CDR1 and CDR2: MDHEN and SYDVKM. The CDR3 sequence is CASSYPSDRGYQPQHF. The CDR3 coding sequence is TGTGCCAGCAGTTACCCATCGGACAGGGGTTATCAGCCCCAGCATTTT.

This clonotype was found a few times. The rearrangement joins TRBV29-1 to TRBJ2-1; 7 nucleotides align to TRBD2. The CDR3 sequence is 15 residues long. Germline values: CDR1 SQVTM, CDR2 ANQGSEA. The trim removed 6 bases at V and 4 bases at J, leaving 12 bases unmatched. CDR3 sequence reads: CSVETPGLPYNEQFF. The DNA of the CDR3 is TGCAGCGTCGAGACTCCGGGACTACCTTACAATGAGCAGTTCTTC.

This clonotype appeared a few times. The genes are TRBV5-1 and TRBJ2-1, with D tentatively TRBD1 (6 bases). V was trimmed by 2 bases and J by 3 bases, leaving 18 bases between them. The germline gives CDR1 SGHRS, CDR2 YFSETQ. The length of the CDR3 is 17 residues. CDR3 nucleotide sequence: TGCGCCAGCAGCTTCCCCGGGACAACACGCCACTACAATGAGCAGTTCTTC. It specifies CASSFPGTTRHYNEQFF.

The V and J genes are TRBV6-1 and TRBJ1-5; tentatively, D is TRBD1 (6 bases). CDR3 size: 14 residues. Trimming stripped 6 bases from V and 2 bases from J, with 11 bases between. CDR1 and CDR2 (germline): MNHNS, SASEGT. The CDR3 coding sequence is TGTGCCAGCAGGGAACCAGGGGGCAATCAGCCCCAGCATTTT. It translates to CASREPGGNQPQHF.

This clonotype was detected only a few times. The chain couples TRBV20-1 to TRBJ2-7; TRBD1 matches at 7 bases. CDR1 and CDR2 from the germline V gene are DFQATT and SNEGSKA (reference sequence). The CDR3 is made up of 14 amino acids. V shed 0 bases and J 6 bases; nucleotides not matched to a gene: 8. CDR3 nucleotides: TGCAGTGCTAGAGAGACAGGGCGCCTTACCGAGCAGTACGTC. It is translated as CSARETGRLTEQYV.

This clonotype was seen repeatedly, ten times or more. The CDR3 coding sequence is TGTGCCAGCAGCTTAGTGGGGACAGGGCATCAGCCCCAGCATTTT. Its translation: CASSLVGTGHQPQHF. This chain joins TRBV7-8 and TRBJ1-5; TRBD1 matches 9 bases. The CDR3 consists of 15 residues. V gave up 1 base and J gave up 5 bases; unmatched junction bases: 3. Per germline, CDR1 SGHVS and CDR2 FQNEAQ. Looking up the rest from reference TRBV7-8 and TRBJ1-5 gives the full variable domain: GAGVSQSPRYKVAKRGQDVALRCDPISGHVSLFWYQQALGQGPEFLTYFQNEAQLDKSGLPSDRFFAERPEGSVSTLKIQRTQQEDSAVYLCASSLVGTGHQPQHFGDGTRLSIL.

CDR3 coding DNA: TGTGCCAGCTCACCACCGACAGGGACGACCTATGGCTACACCTTC. Translated, it gives CASSPPTGTTYGYTF. This chain joins TRBV18 and TRBJ1-2; 7 nucleotides match TRBD1. The V gene end was trimmed by 0 bases and the J gene end by 4 bases; junction bases not matched to a gene: 5. There are 15 residues in the CDR3. CDR1 KGHSH and CDR2 LQKENI come from the germline V gene.

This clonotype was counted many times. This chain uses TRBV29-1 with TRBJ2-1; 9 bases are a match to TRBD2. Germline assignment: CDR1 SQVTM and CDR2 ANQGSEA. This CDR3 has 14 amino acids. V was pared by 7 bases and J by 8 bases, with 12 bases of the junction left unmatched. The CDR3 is CSAAGGPSLDEQFF. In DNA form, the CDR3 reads TGCAGCGCTGCGGGAGGGCCTTCGCTCGATGAGCAGTTCTTC.

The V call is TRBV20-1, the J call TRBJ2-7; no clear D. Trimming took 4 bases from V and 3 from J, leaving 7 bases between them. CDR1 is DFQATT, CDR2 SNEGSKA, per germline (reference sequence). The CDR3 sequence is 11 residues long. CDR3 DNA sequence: TGCAGTGCTATGTTCGGCTACGAGCAGTACTTC. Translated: CSAMFGYEQYF.

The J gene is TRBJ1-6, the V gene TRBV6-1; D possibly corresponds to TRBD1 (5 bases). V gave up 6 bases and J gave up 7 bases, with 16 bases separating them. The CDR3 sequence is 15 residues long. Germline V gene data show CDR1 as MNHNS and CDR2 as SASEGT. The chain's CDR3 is CASSRKGLWNSPLHF. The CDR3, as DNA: TGTGCCAGCAGCAGAAAGGGGTTATGGAATTCACCCCTCCACTTT.

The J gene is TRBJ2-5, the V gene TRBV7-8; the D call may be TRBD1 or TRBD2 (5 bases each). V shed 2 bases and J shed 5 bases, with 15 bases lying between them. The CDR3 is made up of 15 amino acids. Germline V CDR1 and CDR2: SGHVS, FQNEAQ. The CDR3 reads CASSLLGGSRETQYF. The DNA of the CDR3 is TGTGCCAGCAGCTTACTTGGGGGATCGAGGGAGACCCAGTACTTC.

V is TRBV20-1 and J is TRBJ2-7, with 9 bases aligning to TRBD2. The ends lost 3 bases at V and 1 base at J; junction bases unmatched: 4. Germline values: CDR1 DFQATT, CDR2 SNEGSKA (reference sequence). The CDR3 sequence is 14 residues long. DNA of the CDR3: TGCAGTGCTAGGGACAGCGGGGGGTCCTACGAGCAGTACGTC. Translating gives CSARDSGGSYEQYV.

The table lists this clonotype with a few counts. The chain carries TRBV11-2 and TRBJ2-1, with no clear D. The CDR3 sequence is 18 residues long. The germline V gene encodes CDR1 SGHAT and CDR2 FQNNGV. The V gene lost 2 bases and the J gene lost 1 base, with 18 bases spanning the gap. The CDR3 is CASSLYGPFSDSYNEQFF. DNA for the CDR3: TGTGCCAGCAGCTTATATGGTCCCTTTAGTGATTCCTACAATGAGCAGTTCTTC.

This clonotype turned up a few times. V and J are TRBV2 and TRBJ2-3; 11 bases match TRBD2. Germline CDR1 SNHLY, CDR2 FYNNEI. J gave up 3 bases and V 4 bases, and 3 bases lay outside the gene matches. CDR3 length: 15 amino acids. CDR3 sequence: CASSVRTSGTDTQYF. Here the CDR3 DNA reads TGTGCCAGCAGTGTACGGACTAGCGGGACAGATACGCAGTATTTT.